This T cell receptor (beta chain) emerged from a study of blood T cells in healthy people across ages. Study context: Template switching picked up about one barcoded beta molecule for each two T cells.

Per germline, CDR1 MNHEY and CDR2 SVGEGT. V trimming: 6 bases; J trimming: 4 bases; junction bases outside the gene matches: 7. The CDR3 covers 15 residues. Using a J-beta primer mix together with a sample-barcoded 5' primer, a second PCR was run for about 7 to 12 cycles. One entry per CDR3 protein, called by TCRdb with MiXCR from the 5' RACE reads. The sample lists some 1.8 million distinct CDR3 sequences; 30% to 40% were seen once. Isolation recovered at least 7 million PBMCs from every sample. This TCR was sampled from a human donor in good health. Sequences were obtained from blood. V gene TRBV6-2 or TRBV6-3 combines with J gene TRBJ2-3; 10 bases are a match to TRBD1. The CDR3 loop reads CASRTGTGASDTQYF. In DNA, the CDR3 is TGTGCCAGCAGGACCGGGACAGGGGCTTCAGATACGCAGTATTTT.